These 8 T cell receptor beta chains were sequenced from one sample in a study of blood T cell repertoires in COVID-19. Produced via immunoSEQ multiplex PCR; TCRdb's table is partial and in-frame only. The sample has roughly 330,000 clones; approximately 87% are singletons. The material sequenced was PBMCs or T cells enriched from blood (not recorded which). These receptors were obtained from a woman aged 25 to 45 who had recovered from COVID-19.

The CDR3 loop reads CASSHRTGPYEQYF. The CDR3 DNA sequence: TGTGCCAGCAGCCACCGGACAGGCCCCTACGAGCAGTACTTC. The chain links TRBV13 to TRBJ2-7, with 7 bases that match TRBD1. V lost 5 bases and J lost 2; bases outside the gene matches: 6. CDR1 and CDR2 from the germline V gene are PRHDT and FYEKMQ (reference sequence). This CDR3 is built from 14 residues.

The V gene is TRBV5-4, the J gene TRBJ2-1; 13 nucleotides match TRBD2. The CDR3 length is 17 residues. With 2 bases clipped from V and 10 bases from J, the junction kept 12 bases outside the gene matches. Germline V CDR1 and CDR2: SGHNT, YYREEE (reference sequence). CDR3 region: CASSLGLAGVRPSEQFF. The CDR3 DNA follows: TGTGCCAGCAGCTTAGGACTAGCGGGGGTCCGCCCGTCCGAGCAGTTCTTC.

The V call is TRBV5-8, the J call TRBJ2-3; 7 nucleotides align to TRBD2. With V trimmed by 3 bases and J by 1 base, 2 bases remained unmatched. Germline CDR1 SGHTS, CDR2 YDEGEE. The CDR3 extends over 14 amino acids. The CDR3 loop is CASSWGGGTDTQYF. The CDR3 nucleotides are TGTGCCAGCAGCTGGGGAGGGGGCACAGATACGCAGTATTTT.

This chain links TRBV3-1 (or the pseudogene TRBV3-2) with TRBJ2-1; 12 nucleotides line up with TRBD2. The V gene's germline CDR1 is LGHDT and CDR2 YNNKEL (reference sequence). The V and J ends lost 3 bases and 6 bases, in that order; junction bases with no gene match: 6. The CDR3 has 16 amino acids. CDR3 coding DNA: TGTGCCAGCAGCCATAGCCTAGCGGGGGGGATCAATGAGCAGTTCTTC. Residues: CASSHSLAGGINEQFF.

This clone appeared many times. The CDR3 protein is CATSSKAGWGNQPQHF. As DNA, the CDR3 is TGTGCCACCAGCAGCAAAGCAGGGTGGGGCAATCAGCCCCAGCATTTT. The chain couples TRBV15 to TRBJ1-5, with a weak D call TRBD1 (5 bases). The CDR3 runs to 16 residues. The V and J ends lost 3 bases and 2 bases respectively, with 14 bases between them. Looked up from germline, CDR1 is LNHNV and CDR2 is YYDKDF (reference sequence).

The CDR3 sequence is CASREPPETGNYGYTF. The CDR3 DNA reads TGTGCCAGCAGGGAACCTCCCGAGACGGGTAACTATGGCTACACCTTC. V gene TRBV2 combines with J gene TRBJ1-2, with D unresolved. V was pared by 6 bases and J by 1 base, with 18 bases between. From germline, CDR1 is SNHLY and CDR2 FYNNEI. This CDR3 region has 16 residues.

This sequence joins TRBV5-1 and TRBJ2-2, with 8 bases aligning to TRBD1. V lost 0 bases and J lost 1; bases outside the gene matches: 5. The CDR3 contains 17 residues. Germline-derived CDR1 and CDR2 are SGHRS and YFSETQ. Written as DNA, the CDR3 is TGCGCCAGCAGCTTGGTCGGCGGACAGGGGAACACCGGGGAGCTGTTTTTT. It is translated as CASSLVGGQGNTGELFF.

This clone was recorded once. CDR3 sequence reads: CASSLSQTGWDEKLFF. The CDR3 DNA reads TGTGCCAGCAGCTTAAGTCAGACAGGGTGGGATGAAAAACTGTTTTTT. This chain uses TRBV7-9 with TRBJ1-4; TRBD1 matches 7 bases. CDR1 and CDR2 from the germline V gene are SEHNR and FQNEAQ (reference sequence). This CDR3 is built from 16 residues. Trimming at V came to 2 bases and at J to 6 bases, leaving 9 bases not matched to a gene.